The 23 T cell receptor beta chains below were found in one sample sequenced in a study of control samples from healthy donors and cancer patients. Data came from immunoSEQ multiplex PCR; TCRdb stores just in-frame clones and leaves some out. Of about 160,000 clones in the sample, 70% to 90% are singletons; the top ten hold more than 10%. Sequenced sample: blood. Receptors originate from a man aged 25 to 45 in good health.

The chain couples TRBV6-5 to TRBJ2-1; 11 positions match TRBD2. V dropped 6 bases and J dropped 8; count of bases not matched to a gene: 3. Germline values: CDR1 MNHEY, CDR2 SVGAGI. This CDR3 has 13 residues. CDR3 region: CASRLAGAYEQFF. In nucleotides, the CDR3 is TGTGCCAGCAGACTAGCGGGGGCCTATGAGCAGTTCTTC.

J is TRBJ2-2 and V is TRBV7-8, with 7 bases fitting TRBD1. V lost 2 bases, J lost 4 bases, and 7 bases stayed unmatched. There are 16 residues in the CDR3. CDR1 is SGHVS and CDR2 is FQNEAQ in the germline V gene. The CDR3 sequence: CASSLTGAPGTGELFF. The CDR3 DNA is TGTGCCAGCAGCTTAACAGGGGCCCCGGGCACCGGGGAGCTGTTTTTT. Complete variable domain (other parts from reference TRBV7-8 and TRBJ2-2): GAGVSQSPRYKVAKRGQDVALRCDPISGHVSLFWYQQALGQGPEFLTYFQNEAQLDKSGLPSDRFFAERPEGSVSTLKIQRTQQEDSAVYLCASSLTGAPGTGELFFGEGSRLTVL.

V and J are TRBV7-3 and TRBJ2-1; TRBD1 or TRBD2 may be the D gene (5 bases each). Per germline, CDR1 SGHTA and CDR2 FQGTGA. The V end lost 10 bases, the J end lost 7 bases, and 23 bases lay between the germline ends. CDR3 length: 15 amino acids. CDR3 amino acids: CATISGSGLRNEQFF. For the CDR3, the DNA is TGTGCCACCATTTCAGGGTCGGGGTTGAGGAATGAGCAGTTCTTC. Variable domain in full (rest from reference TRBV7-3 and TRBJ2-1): GAGVSQTPSNKVTEKGKYVELRCDPISGHTALYWYRQSLGQGPEFLIYFQGTGAADDSGLPNDRFFAVRPEGSVSTLKIQRTERGDSAVYLCATISGSGLRNEQFFGPGTRLTVL.

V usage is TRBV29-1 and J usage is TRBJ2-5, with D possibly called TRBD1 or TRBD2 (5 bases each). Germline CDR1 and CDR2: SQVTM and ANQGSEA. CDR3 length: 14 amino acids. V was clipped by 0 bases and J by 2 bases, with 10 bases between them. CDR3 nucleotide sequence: TGCAGCGTTGAAGACCGGGGACGGCAAGAGACCCAGTACTTC. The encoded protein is CSVEDRGRQETQYF.

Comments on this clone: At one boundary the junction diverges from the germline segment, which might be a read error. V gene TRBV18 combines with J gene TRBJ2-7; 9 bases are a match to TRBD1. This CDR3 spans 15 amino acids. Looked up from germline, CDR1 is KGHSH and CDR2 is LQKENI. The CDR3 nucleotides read TGTGCCAGCTCACCTACAGGGGGCGCCTCCAACGAGCAGTACTTC. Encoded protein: CASSPTGGASNEQYF.

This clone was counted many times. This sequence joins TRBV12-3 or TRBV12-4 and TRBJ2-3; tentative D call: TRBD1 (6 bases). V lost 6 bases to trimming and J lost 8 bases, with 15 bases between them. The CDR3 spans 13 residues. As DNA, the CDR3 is TGTGCCAGCAGAACAGGGTCGGTAGGTACGCAGTATTTT. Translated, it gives CASRTGSVGTQYF.

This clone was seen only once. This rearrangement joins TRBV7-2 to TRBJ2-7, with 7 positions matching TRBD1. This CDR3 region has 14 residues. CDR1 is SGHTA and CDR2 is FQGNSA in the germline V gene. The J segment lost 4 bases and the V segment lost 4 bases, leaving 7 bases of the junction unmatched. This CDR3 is CASSSTGAGYEQYF. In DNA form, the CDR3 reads TGTGCCAGCAGCTCCACAGGGGCCGGATACGAGCAGTACTTC.

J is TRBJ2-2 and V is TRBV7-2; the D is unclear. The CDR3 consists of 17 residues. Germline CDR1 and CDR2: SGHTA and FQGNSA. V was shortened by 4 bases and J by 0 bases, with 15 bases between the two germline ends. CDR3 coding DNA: TGTGCCAGCAGCTCCTTGGGCAGCGTAGCGAACACCGGGGAGCTGTTTTTT. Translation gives CASSSLGSVANTGELFF. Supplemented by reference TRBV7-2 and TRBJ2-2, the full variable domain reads GAGVSQSPSNKVTEKGKDVELRCDPISGHTALYWYRQSLGQGLEFLIYFQGNSAPDKSGLPSDRFSAERTGGSVSTLTIQRTQQEDSAVYLCASSSLGSVANTGELFFGEGSRLTVL.

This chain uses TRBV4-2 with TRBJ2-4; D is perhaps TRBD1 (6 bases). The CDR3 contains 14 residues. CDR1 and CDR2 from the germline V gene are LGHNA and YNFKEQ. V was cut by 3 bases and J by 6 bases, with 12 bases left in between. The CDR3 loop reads CASSQEMDRNIQYF. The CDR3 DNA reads TGTGCCAGCAGCCAGGAAATGGACAGAAACATTCAGTACTTC.

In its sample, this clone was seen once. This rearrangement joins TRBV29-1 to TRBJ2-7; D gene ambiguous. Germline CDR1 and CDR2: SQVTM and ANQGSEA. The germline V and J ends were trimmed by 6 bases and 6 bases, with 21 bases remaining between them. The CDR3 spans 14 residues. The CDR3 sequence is CSVTIDGYRIEQYF. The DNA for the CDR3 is TGCAGCGTGACCATAGACGGCTACCGAATCGAGCAGTACTTC.

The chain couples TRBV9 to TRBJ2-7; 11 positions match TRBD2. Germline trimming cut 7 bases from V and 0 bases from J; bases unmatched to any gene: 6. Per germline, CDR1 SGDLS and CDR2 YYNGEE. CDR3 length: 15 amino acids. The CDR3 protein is CASSLAGGSSYEQYF. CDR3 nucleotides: TGTGCCAGCTCCCTAGCGGGAGGTAGCTCCTACGAGCAGTACTTC.

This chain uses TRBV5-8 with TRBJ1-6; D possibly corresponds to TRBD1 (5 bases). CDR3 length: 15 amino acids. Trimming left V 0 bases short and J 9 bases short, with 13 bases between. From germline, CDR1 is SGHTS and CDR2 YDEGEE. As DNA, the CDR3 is TGTGCCAGCAGCTTGGGGCAGGGTTATCGTTCACCCCTCCACTTT. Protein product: CASSLGQGYRSPLHF.

The CDR3 reads CASSLRPDKNTEAFF. CDR3 bases: TGTGCCAGCAGCCTACGTCCCGACAAGAACACTGAAGCTTTCTTT. V gene TRBV9 combines with J gene TRBJ1-1, with D uncertain. The CDR3 spans 15 residues. Trimming pared 4 bases from V and 1 base from J, leaving 14 bases between. Germline CDR1 SGDLS, CDR2 YYNGEE.

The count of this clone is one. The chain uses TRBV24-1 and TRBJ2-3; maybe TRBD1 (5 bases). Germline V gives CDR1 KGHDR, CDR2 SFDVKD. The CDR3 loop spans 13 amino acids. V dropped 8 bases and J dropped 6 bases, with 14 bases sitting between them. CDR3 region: CATNQGYTDTQYF. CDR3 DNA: TGTGCCACCAATCAGGGTTATACGGATACGCAGTATTTT.

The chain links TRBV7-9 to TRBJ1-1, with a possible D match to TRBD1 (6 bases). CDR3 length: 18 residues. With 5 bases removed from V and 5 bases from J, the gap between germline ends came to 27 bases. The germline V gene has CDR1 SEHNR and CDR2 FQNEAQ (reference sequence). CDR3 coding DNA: TGTGCCAGCAGCCCAAGCTTTGGGGGCGCCGCTGGGAGAACTGAAGCTTTCTTT. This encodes CASSPSFGGAAGRTEAFF.

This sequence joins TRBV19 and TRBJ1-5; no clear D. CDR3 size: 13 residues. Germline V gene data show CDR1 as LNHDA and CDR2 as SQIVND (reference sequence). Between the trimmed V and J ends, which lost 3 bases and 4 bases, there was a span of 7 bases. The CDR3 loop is CASSMSGNQPQHF. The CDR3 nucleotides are TGTGCCAGTAGTATGAGTGGGAATCAGCCCCAGCATTTT.

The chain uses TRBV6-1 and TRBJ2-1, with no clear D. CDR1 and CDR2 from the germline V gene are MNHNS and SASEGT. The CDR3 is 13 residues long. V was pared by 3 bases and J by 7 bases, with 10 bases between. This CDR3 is CASSDPVGNEQFF. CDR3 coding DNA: TGTGCCAGCAGTGACCCGGTGGGGAATGAGCAGTTCTTC.

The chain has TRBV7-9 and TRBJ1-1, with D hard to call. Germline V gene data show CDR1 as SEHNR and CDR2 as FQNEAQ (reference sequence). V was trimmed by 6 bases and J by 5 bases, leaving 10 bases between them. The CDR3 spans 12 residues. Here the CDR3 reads CASRLAGTEAFF. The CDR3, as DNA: TGTGCCAGCAGACTCGCGGGGACTGAAGCTTTCTTT.

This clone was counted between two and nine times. The CDR3 spells CSALSGLGTEAFF. DNA for the CDR3: TGCAGCGCTTTATCGGGTCTCGGCACTGAAGCTTTCTTT. The chain combines TRBV29-1 with TRBJ1-1; D remains ambiguous. CDR1 is SQVTM, CDR2 ANQGSEA, per germline. V lost 7 bases and J 4 bases, leaving 16 bases between the germline ends. The CDR3 spans 13 residues.

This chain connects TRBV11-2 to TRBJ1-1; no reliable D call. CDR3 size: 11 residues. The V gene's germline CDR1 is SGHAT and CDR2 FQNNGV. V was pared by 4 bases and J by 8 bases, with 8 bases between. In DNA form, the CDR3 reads TGTGCCAGCAGCTCGGGAAGGGAAGCTTTCTTT. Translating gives CASSSGREAFF.

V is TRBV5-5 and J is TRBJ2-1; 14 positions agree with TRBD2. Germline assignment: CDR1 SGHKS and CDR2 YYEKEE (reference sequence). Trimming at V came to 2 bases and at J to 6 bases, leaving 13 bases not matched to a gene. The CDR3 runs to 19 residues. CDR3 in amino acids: CASSFTTSGRARFSNEQFF. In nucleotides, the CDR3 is TGTGCCAGCAGCTTCACGACTAGCGGGAGGGCCAGATTCAGCAATGAGCAGTTCTTC.

This CDR3 reads CASDRDSGFGYTF. DNA of the CDR3: TGTGCCAGCGACCGGGACAGCGGGTTTGGCTACACCTTC. V is TRBV7-9 and J is TRBJ1-2; 7 nucleotides agree with TRBD1. The CDR3 totals 13 residues. Losses at the gene ends were 8 bases for V and 7 bases for J; bases not matched to a gene: 10. In germline, CDR1 is SEHNR, CDR2 FQNEAQ (reference sequence).

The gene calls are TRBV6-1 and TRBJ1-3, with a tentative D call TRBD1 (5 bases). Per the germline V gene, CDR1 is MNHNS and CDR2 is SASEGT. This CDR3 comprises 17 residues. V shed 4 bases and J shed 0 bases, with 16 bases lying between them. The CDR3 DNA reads TGTGCCAGCAGTGTGTTCACAGGAGGATTCTCTGGAAACACCATATATTTT. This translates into CASSVFTGGFSGNTIYF.